The source of this TCR beta chain is a study of cytomegalovirus exposure and HLA in healthy donors. 60 Vbeta and 13 Jbeta primers were used in PCR. Original analysis: In a later analysis, 70 million to 80 million unique TCR beta chains included roughly 11 million shared by two or more donors. TCRdb's table, derived via immunoSEQ multiplex PCR, lists solely in-frame clones and lacks some. V, J and clone size reflect that table, while D and trimming were determined from the DNA. The sample includes about 120,000 clones, over 15% of them seen just once. Only a few counts were recorded for this clone. Per germline, CDR1 MNHNY and CDR2 SVGAGI (reference sequence). Trimming cost V 6 bases and J 4 bases; bases outside gene matches: 9. The CDR3 covers 15 residues.

The origin of this receptor is a woman under 30 in good health and CMV-seronegative. The sample taken for sequencing was PBMCs. J is TRBJ2-7 and V is TRBV6-6, with 10 nucleotides matching TRBD1. CDR3 DNA sequence: TGTGCCAGCAGGGAACAGACAGGGGGCTCTTACGAGCAGTACTTC. Translating gives CASREQTGGSYEQYF.